These 13 T cell receptor beta chains came from one sample sequenced in a study of blood T cell repertoires in COVID-19. Sequencing was performed with immunoSEQ multiplex PCR; in TCRdb, only in-frame clones are kept and a portion is missing. The sample carries around 130,000 clones, 70% to 80% recorded once. Sequencing was carried out using peripheral blood. The source is a man aged 50 to 60 with acute or convalescent COVID-19.

The chain carries TRBV6-4 and TRBJ2-6; 7 nucleotides match TRBD1. There are 16 residues in the CDR3. V shed 4 bases, J shed 4 bases, and the junction held 7 bases outside the gene matches. CDR1 is MRHNA, CDR2 SNTAGT, per germline. Written as DNA, the CDR3 is TGTGCCAGCAGTGCCCCGACAGGGAAGGGGGCCAACGTCCTGACTTTC. Translation: CASSAPTGKGANVLTF.

The chain employs TRBV11-3 and TRBJ2-2; 8 nucleotides agree with TRBD1. V lost 5 bases, J lost 0 bases, and 2 bases stayed unmatched. The CDR3 loop spans 15 amino acids. From germline, CDR1 is SGHNT and CDR2 YENEEA. CDR3 protein: CASSRDRSNTGELFF. DNA of the CDR3: TGTGCCAGCAGCCGGGACAGGTCGAACACCGGGGAGCTGTTTTTT.

The chain is built from TRBV5-1 and TRBJ2-3, with D tentatively TRBD1 (5 bases). The V gene lost 3 bases and the J gene lost 1 base, with 15 bases spanning the gap. The CDR3 contains 16 residues. CDR1 SGHRS and CDR2 YFSETQ come from the germline V gene. The CDR3 DNA reads as TGCGCCAGCAGCTCGTTACTCAGGGCGGGCACAGATACGCAGTATTTT. Translation gives CASSSLLRAGTDTQYF. The complete variable domain, with remaining parts taken from reference TRBV5-1 and TRBJ2-3, reads KAGVTQTPRYLIKTRGQQVTLSCSPISGHRSVSWYQQTPGQGLQFLFEYFSETQRNKGNFPGRFSGRQFSNSRSEMNVSTLELGDSALYLCASSSLLRAGTDTQYFGPGTRLTVL.

At least ten counts were recorded for this clone. This chain uses TRBV5-6 with TRBJ2-5; possible D gene TRBD1, 6 bases. The CDR3 covers 15 residues. V was clipped by 4 bases and J by 1 base, with 14 bases between them. The germline V gene has CDR1 SGHDT and CDR2 YYEEEE. In nucleotides, the CDR3 is TGTGCCAGCAGCGGGTTAGTGGGGGCCCAAGAGACCCAGTACTTC. It codes for CASSGLVGAQETQYF.

The chain couples TRBV2 to TRBJ2-3, with TRBD2 identical over 15 bases. V lost 6 bases and J lost 4; bases outside the gene matches: 11. Germline V gene sequence: CDR1 SNHLY, CDR2 FYNNEI. The CDR3 totals 18 residues. This CDR3 is CASREPRTSGGDADTQYF. The CDR3 nucleotides read TGTGCCAGCAGAGAACCTCGGACTAGCGGGGGGGATGCAGATACGCAGTATTTT.

The chain is built from TRBV19 and TRBJ2-2; D is uncertain. Germline lookup yields CDR1 LNHDA and CDR2 SQIVND (reference sequence). The ends were cut back, 9 bases at V and 1 base at J, with 12 bases in the middle. The CDR3 sequence is 14 residues long. The CDR3 DNA reads as TGTGCCAGCCACAAAGTTATGAACACCGGGGAGCTGTTTTTT. It is translated as CASHKVMNTGELFF.

This sequence joins TRBV24-1 and TRBJ2-3; D not certain. CDR1 is KGHDR, CDR2 SFDVKD, per germline. The V gene lost 4 bases and the J gene lost 6 bases, with 10 bases spanning the gap. CDR3 length: 13 amino acids. CDR3 in DNA: TGTGCCACCAGTGACGCGAACCTCGATACGCAGTATTTT. Its translation is CATSDANLDTQYF.

The V call is TRBV30, the J call TRBJ1-6; D is uncertain. This CDR3 has 13 residues. Germline assignment: CDR1 GTSNPN and CDR2 SVGIG (reference sequence). The germline V and J ends were trimmed by 1 base and 7 bases, with 8 bases remaining between them. This CDR3 is CAWSAMRNSPLHF. The CDR3 nucleotides are TGTGCCTGGAGTGCAATGCGGAATTCACCCCTCCACTTT. Supplemented by reference TRBV30 and TRBJ1-6, the full variable domain reads SQTIHQWPATLVQPVGSPLSLECTVEGTSNPNLYWYRQAAGRGLQLLFYSVGIGQISSEVPQNLSASRPQDRQFILSSKKLLLSDSGFYLCAWSAMRNSPLHFGNGTRLTVT.

The V gene is TRBV28, the J gene TRBJ1-4; 8 bases align to TRBD1. V trimming: 6 bases; J trimming: 0 bases; junction bases outside the gene matches: 12. Germline-derived CDR1 and CDR2 are MDHEN and SYDVKM. The CDR3 is made up of 18 amino acids. CDR3 bases: TGTGCCAGCAGCTACTCACCCGGGACAGGCGCAACTAATGAAAAACTGTTTTTT. As protein: CASSYSPGTGATNEKLFF. The whole variable domain, filled in from reference TRBV28 and TRBJ1-4, reads DVKVTQSSRYLVKRTGEKVFLECVQDMDHENMFWYRQDPGLGLRLIYFSYDVKMKEKGDIPEGYSVSREKKERFSLILESASTNQTSMYLCASSYSPGTGATNEKLFFGSGTQLSVL.

The chain has TRBV7-9 and TRBJ1-2, with D unresolved. Per germline, CDR1 SEHNR and CDR2 FQNEAQ (reference sequence). CDR3 size: 13 residues. V dropped 5 bases and J dropped 0 bases, with 7 bases sitting between them. The CDR3 DNA sequence: TGTGCCAGCAGCCCCTCAGCTAACTATGGCTACACCTTC. It is translated as CASSPSANYGYTF.

The V gene is TRBV6-5, the J gene TRBJ1-1; TRBD1 matches 7 bases. The germline gives CDR1 MNHEY, CDR2 SVGAGI. The CDR3 is 13 residues long. With 2 bases clipped from V and 5 bases from J, the junction kept 2 bases outside the gene matches. The CDR3 reads CASSYDRVTEAFF. Written as DNA, the CDR3 is TGTGCCAGCAGTTACGACAGGGTAACTGAAGCTTTCTTT.

The gene calls are TRBV27 and TRBJ2-7, with D tentatively TRBD1 (5 bases). Germline CDR1 MNHEY, CDR2 SMNVEV (reference sequence). Trimming removed 6 bases at V and 2 bases at J, with 23 bases between. CDR3 length: 17 amino acids. CDR3 bases: TGTGCCAGCAGCCCAACCGCATGGGCAGGGCGGACCTACGAGCAGTACGTC. Its protein is CASSPTAWAGRTYEQYV.

The chain recombines TRBV13 with TRBJ1-1, with D possibly being TRBD1 (5 bases). From germline, CDR1 is PRHDT and CDR2 FYEKMQ (reference sequence). V was shortened by 6 bases and J by 1 base, with 12 bases between the two germline ends. This CDR3 has 14 amino acids. The CDR3 region is CASRRGFENTEAFF. The DNA for the CDR3 is TGTGCCAGCAGGCGGGGCTTCGAGAACACTGAAGCTTTCTTT.